This T cell receptor beta chain was documented in a study of blood T cell repertoires in COVID-19. Donors were grouped by their self-reported clinical history. Clones were read by immunoSEQ multiplex PCR, and TCRdb kept only the in-frame ones, dropping some. This table holds some 400,000 clones, around 87% found once. The TCR originated in a young man who had recovered from COVID-19. Sequencing was performed on PBMCs or T cells enriched from blood (not recorded which).

The CDR3 DNA is TGTGCCAGCTCACCGGGACTACTAACCTACGAGCAGTACTTC. It is translated as CASSPGLLTYEQYF. This sequence joins TRBV18 and TRBJ2-7; 7 positions match TRBD2. With 3 bases clipped from V and 2 bases from J, the junction kept 4 bases outside the gene matches. From germline, CDR1 is KGHSH and CDR2 LQKENI. The CDR3 extends over 14 amino acids.